The clone carrying this T cell receptor (beta chain) was picked up a small number of times. V shed 6 bases and J 4 bases; nucleotides not matched to a gene: 9. The CDR3 spans 15 residues. Germline CDR1 reads MDHEN; CDR2 reads SYDVKM. The data are from a study of blood T cells in healthy people across ages. Primed by a sample-barcoded 5' primer and a J-beta primer mix, a second PCR proceeded for 7 to 11 cycles. The template-switch adaptor, which had 12 random nucleotides, put a tag on each cDNA molecule. Using its own MiXCR run on the 5' RACE reads, TCRdb lists one record per CDR3 protein. Of approximately 2,000,000 distinct CDR3 sequences in the sample, around 40% were seen once.

This TCR came from a human donor in good health. Sequencing was performed on blood. The J gene is TRBJ2-3, the V gene TRBV28; 8 nucleotides match TRBD1. This chain's CDR3 is CASRTRQGTADTQYF. In DNA, the CDR3 is TGTGCCAGCAGAACACGACAGGGGACCGCAGATACGCAGTATTTT.